This record looks at one T cell receptor (beta chain) sequence and its context. Its target is unknown. This sample was taken from a study of cytomegalovirus exposure and HLA in healthy donors. Study results and caveats: Three CMV-associated chains proved CMV antigen-specific in vitro. Listed as cytomegalovirus-associated were over 150 TCR beta chains.

Vbeta (60) and Jbeta (13) primers were used in the PCR. TCRdb's table, derived via immunoSEQ multiplex PCR, lists solely in-frame clones and lacks some. The sample includes about 160,000 clones, around 83% seen only once; the top ten take 6.4%. Per germline, CDR1 SEHNR and CDR2 FQNEAQ (reference sequence). The CDR3 has 14 residues. V gave up 10 bases and J gave up 1 base, with 17 bases separating them. The specimen sequenced was PBMCs. The clonotype was recovered from a man in his fifties or sixties in good health and CMV-seropositive. The rearrangement uses TRBV7-9 and TRBJ2-7, with D tentatively TRBD2 (5 bases). CDR3 amino acids: CAIDREQDSYEQYF. CDR3 DNA sequence: TGTGCCATCGATCGGGAACAAGATTCCTACGAGCAGTACTTC.